The source of this TCR beta chain is a study of T cell changes during pregnancy in multiple sclerosis. Data came from immunoSEQ multiplex PCR; TCRdb stores just in-frame clones and leaves some out. Among 35,000 to 45,000 clones, around nine tenths were seen once, and the ten largest hold around 4.1%. From germline, CDR1 is SNHLY and CDR2 FYNNEI. The CDR3 is 12 residues long. V was pared by 11 bases and J by 3 bases, with 13 bases between. The chain links TRBV2 to TRBJ1-2; D is undetermined. The sample here was CD8+ T cells from peripheral blood mononuclear cells, taken in the first trimester of pregnancy. The sequence was collected from a female donor with multiple sclerosis, enrolled in a pregnancy study. The CDR3 loop is CAPRGSYYGYTF. Written as DNA, the CDR3 is TGTGCCCCGCGAGGGAGCTACTATGGCTACACCTTC.